Below, one TCR beta chain is given with its context. The sample is drawn from a study of B cell selection in AIRE deficiency. Trimming took 4 bases from V and 0 from J, leaving 12 bases between them. The CDR3 runs to 16 residues. Looked up from germline, CDR1 is SGHNT and CDR2 is YENEEA. Some clones are missing from TCRdb's copy, which holds only in-frame ones; the method was immunoSEQ multiplex PCR. The table includes thousands of clones, 80% to 90% detected once. Regulatory T cells were sorted as CD4+CD25hiCD127low/negative. The chain combines TRBV11-3 with TRBJ2-2, with TRBD2 as a possible D gene (6 bases). The origin of this receptor is a human donor with AIRE deficiency. The sample consisted of Tregs sorted from PBMCs. The CDR3 region is CASSSAGTSNTGELFF. In DNA form, the CDR3 reads TGTGCCAGCAGCTCAGCCGGGACTTCGAACACCGGGGAGCTGTTTTTT.